A selection of T cell receptor beta chains follows, all from one sample in a study of cytomegalovirus exposure and HLA in healthy donors. The assay was immunoSEQ multiplex PCR, and TCRdb's table has in-frame clones only and misses some. This table has about 140,000 clones, 60% to 85% appearing once. Sample: PBMCs. These receptors came from a male donor in good health and CMV-seropositive. The CDR3 runs from the conserved cysteine through the conserved F or W. D genes are given only for firm matches. Size is omitted from some rows. Given values are once, few, many or a class for expanded clones.

size: NA; length: 19; J: TRBJ2-5; D: TRBD2; V: TRBV30; DNA: TGTGCCTGGAGTGTACTGGCGACTAGCGGGGGTAGGGGGGAAGAGACCCAGTACTTC; CDR3: CAWSVLATSGGRGEETQYF
size: NA; length: 14; J: TRBJ2-5; D: NA; V: TRBV7-3; DNA: TGTGCCAGCAGCCCGGGGGTAGCGCGAGAGACCCAGTACTTC; CDR3: CASSPGVARETQYF
size: once; length: 14; J: TRBJ1-2; D: NA; V: TRBV19; DNA: TGTGCCAGTAGTATGCCGGACAGAGAGCGGGGCTACACCTTC; CDR3: CASSMPDRERGYTF
size: NA; length: 15; J: TRBJ2-5; D: NA; V: TRBV18; DNA: TGTGCCAGCTCACCCCGGACAGCGTACCAAGAGACCCAGTACTTC; CDR3: CASSPRTAYQETQYF
size: NA; length: 14; J: TRBJ2-7; D: TRBD1; V: TRBV7-8; DNA: TGTGCCAGCAGCCTGGACAGGGGTATGGACGAGCAGTACTTC; CDR3: CASSLDRGMDEQYF
size: NA; length: 15; J: TRBJ2-7; D: TRBD1; V: TRBV28; DNA: TGTGCCAGCAGTACCCCGGGACAGTTCTCCTACGAGCAGTACTTC; CDR3: CASSTPGQFSYEQYF
size: NA; length: 20; J: TRBJ1-4; D: TRBD1; V: TRBV9; DNA: TGTGCCAGCAGCGTAGGTCTGGCACGTGACAGGGCTCCCCTGGGTGAAAAACTGTTTTTT; CDR3: CASSVGLARDRAPLGEKLFF
size: NA; length: 15; J: TRBJ2-2; D: TRBD2; V: TRBV10-3; DNA: TGTGCCATCGCTGGGACTAGCGGGAGTTTCGGGGAGCTGTTTTTT; CDR3: CAIAGTSGSFGELFF
size: NA; length: 15; J: TRBJ1-5; D: NA; V: TRBV18; DNA: TGTGCCAGCTCACAAACAGGGAATAGCAATCAGCCCCAGCATTTT; CDR3: CASSQTGNSNQPQHF
size: few; length: 16; J: TRBJ2-1; D: TRBD2; V: TRBV7-9; DNA: TGTGCCAGCAGCTGGGGACTAGCGGGAAGTTTCGATGAGCAGTTCTTC; CDR3: CASSWGLAGSFDEQFF
size: NA; length: 16; J: TRBJ1-1; D: NA; V: TRBV10-3; DNA: TGTGCCATCAGTGGGATAGTGACATTTGAACAGGGTGAAGCTTTCTTT; CDR3: CAISGIVTFEQGEAFF
size: NA; length: 16; J: TRBJ2-1; D: TRBD2; V: TRBV11-1; DNA: TGTGCCAGCAGCTTAGGAGAGCGGGGGGGCCTGAATGAGCAGTTCTTC; CDR3: CASSLGERGGLNEQFF
size: NA; length: 16; J: TRBJ1-1; D: TRBD1; V: TRBV29-1; DNA: TGCAGCGGCCGGAAGCCGGGACAGGGTAGTGGGGCTGAAGCTTTCTTT; CDR3: CSGRKPGQGSGAEAFF
size: NA; length: 14; J: TRBJ1-2; D: TRBD1; V: TRBV6-5; DNA: TGTGCCAGCAGTTCCCTCGGGACAGGGGATGGCTACACCTTC; CDR3: CASSSLGTGDGYTF
size: NA; length: 13; J: TRBJ2-7; D: NA; V: TRBV7-2; DNA: TGTGCCAGCAGCTCCCTAGCACCGACGGTGAGGTACTTC; CDR3: CASSSLAPTVRYF
size: NA; length: 15; J: TRBJ2-2; D: TRBD1; V: TRBV6-6; DNA: TGTGCCAGCAGTTTCCGGGACAGGGGGTCAGGGGAGCTGTTTTTT; CDR3: CASSFRDRGSGELFF
size: few; length: 12; J: TRBJ2-7; D: NA; V: TRBV28; DNA: TGTGCCAGCAGTTTAAGCGGGTGGGAGCAGTACTTC; CDR3: CASSLSGWEQYF
size: NA; length: 15; J: TRBJ2-7; D: TRBD2; V: TRBV5-1; DNA: TGCGCCAGCAGCTTGCTAGCGGGAGGCTCCTACGAGCAGTACTTC; CDR3: CASSLLAGGSYEQYF
size: NA; length: 17; J: TRBJ2-1; D: TRBD1; V: TRBV15; DNA: TGTGCCACCAGCAGAGGGATCGAGGACAGGGGAGAGGATGAGCAGTTCTTC; CDR3: CATSRGIEDRGEDEQFF
size: NA; length: 15; J: TRBJ2-3; D: NA; V: TRBV7-6; DNA: TGTGCCAGCAGCTTGGGGGCGGAAAGCACAGATACGCAGTATTTT; CDR3: CASSLGAESTDTQYF
size: NA; length: 14; J: TRBJ2-3; D: NA; V: TRBV19; DNA: TGTGCCAGTAGTATCTCGCGGCGAGGGGATACGCAGTATTTT; CDR3: CASSISRRGDTQYF
size: NA; length: 13; J: TRBJ1-4; D: NA; V: TRBV5-4; DNA: TGTGCCAGCAGCTTGGAATTCCGGGGAAAACTGTTTTTT; CDR3: CASSLEFRGKLFF
size: NA; length: 13; J: TRBJ2-7; D: TRBD2; V: TRBV29-1; DNA: TGCAGCGTTGCCGGGGGGGGAAGCTACGAGCAGTACTTC; CDR3: CSVAGGGSYEQYF
size: NA; length: 13; J: TRBJ2-1; D: NA; V: TRBV7-3; DNA: TGTGCCAGCAGCTTGCTAGCCGCCAACGAGCAGTTCTTC; CDR3: CASSLLAANEQFF
size: NA; length: 19; J: TRBJ2-6; D: NA; V: TRBV4-1; DNA: TGCGCCAGCAGCCGGACAGCAGGGTTTCAGGGCGCTGGGGCCAACGTCCTGACTTTC; CDR3: CASSRTAGFQGAGANVLTF
size: NA; length: 16; J: TRBJ2-7; D: TRBD2; V: TRBV10-2; DNA: TGCGCCAGCAGTGAGTCTAGCGGGAGTAGCCCCTACGAGCAGTACTTC; CDR3: CASSESSGSSPYEQYF
size: NA; length: 13; J: TRBJ2-1; D: NA; V: TRBV5-6; DNA: TGTGCCAGCAGCTTGTACGCGGTTTTAGAGCAGTTCTTC; CDR3: CASSLYAVLEQFF
size: NA; length: 16; J: TRBJ2-3; D: NA; V: TRBV6-1; DNA: TGTGCCAGCAGTGAACCCCCAGGGGCGGTCCCAGATACGCAGTATTTT; CDR3: CASSEPPGAVPDTQYF
size: NA; length: 14; J: TRBJ1-2; D: NA; V: TRBV11-2; DNA: TGTGCCAGCAGCTTAGTAGGGAGGGGGGGTGGCTACACCTTC; CDR3: CASSLVGRGGGYTF
size: NA; length: 13; J: TRBJ2-3; D: NA; V: TRBV10-3; DNA: TGTGCCATCAGTGATCCCCCGTTCGATACGCAGTATTTT; CDR3: CAISDPPFDTQYF
size: NA; length: 14; J: TRBJ2-3; D: TRBD2; V: TRBV2; DNA: TGTGCCAGCACTTCTAGCGGGGGGGAAGATACGCAGTATTTT; CDR3: CASTSSGGEDTQYF
size: NA; length: 15; J: TRBJ1-3; D: NA; V: TRBV5-4; DNA: TGTGCCAGCAGCTTGGACGCCGGGAAGGGAAACACCATATATTTT; CDR3: CASSLDAGKGNTIYF
size: NA; length: 15; J: TRBJ2-7; D: TRBD1; V: TRBV19; DNA: TGTGCCAGTAGTAGGGGACAGGGGACGATCTACGAGCAGTACTTC; CDR3: CASSRGQGTIYEQYF
size: NA; length: 17; J: TRBJ2-6; D: TRBD1; V: TRBV7-9; DNA: TGTGCCAGCAGCCGCGGACAGGATTTCTTTGGGGCCAACGTCCTGACTTTC; CDR3: CASSRGQDFFGANVLTF
size: few; length: 15; J: TRBJ1-3; D: TRBD1; V: TRBV5-6; DNA: TGTGCCAGCAGCTTGGGACAGGGGATAGGAAACACCATATATTTT; CDR3: CASSLGQGIGNTIYF
size: NA; length: 15; J: TRBJ2-7; D: TRBD2; V: TRBV27; DNA: TGTGCCAGCGCGAGCGGACTAGCGGGTCTCAACGAGCAGTACTTC; CDR3: CASASGLAGLNEQYF
size: NA; length: 16; J: TRBJ2-7; D: TRBD2; V: TRBV4-3; DNA: TGCGCCAGCAGCCAAGGCGAGTCTAGCGGTACGTACGAGCAGTACTTC; CDR3: CASSQGESSGTYEQYF
size: NA; length: 16; J: TRBJ2-1; D: NA; V: TRBV9; DNA: TGTGCCAGCAGCGCCCGACTCTCCAGCTCCTACAATGAGCAGTTCTTC; CDR3: CASSARLSSSYNEQFF
size: NA; length: 16; J: TRBJ2-1; D: TRBD2; V: TRBV6-1; DNA: TGTGCCAGCAGTGAAGTAGGACTAGCGGCTTACAATGAGCAGTTCTTC; CDR3: CASSEVGLAAYNEQFF
size: NA; length: 14; J: TRBJ2-3; D: TRBD2; V: TRBV7-3; DNA: TGTGCCAGCAGCTGGGGACTAAGCACAGATACGCAGTATTTT; CDR3: CASSWGLSTDTQYF
size: NA; length: 15; J: TRBJ2-3; D: TRBD1; V: TRBV27; DNA: TGTGCCAGCAGTCCCTTACAGGGGGCAACAGATACGCAGTATTTT; CDR3: CASSPLQGATDTQYF
size: few; length: 15; J: TRBJ1-2; D: NA; V: TRBV18; DNA: TGTGCCAGCTCACGAGACACCACTAAGGGAGATGGCTACACCTTC; CDR3: CASSRDTTKGDGYTF
size: NA; length: 15; J: TRBJ2-7; D: NA; V: TRBV5-6; DNA: TGTGCCAGCAGCGGCCCCCCCGGGGGAGGCCACGAGCAGTACTTC; CDR3: CASSGPPGGGHEQYF
size: NA; length: 15; J: TRBJ2-7; D: TRBD2; V: TRBV7-8; DNA: TGTGCCAGCAGCAAGACTAGCGGGAAGACTTACGAGCAGTACTTC; CDR3: CASSKTSGKTYEQYF
size: few; length: 16; J: TRBJ2-5; D: TRBD2; V: TRBV5-6; DNA: TGTGCCAGCAGCGTCTGGACTAGCGGCCACATGGAGACCCAGTACTTC; CDR3: CASSVWTSGHMETQYF
size: NA; length: 11; J: TRBJ2-7; D: NA; V: TRBV7-9; DNA: TGTTCCAGCAGCTTAGGTATTGAGCAGTACTTC; CDR3: CSSSLGIEQYF
size: NA; length: 18; J: TRBJ1-2; D: TRBD1; V: TRBV5-6; DNA: TGTGCCAGCATCCCCTCCGTCGGACAGGGGCCTATAGCCTATGGCTACACCTTC; CDR3: CASIPSVGQGPIAYGYTF
size: NA; length: 15; J: TRBJ2-7; D: TRBD2; V: TRBV28; DNA: TGTGCCAGCAGTTTATCAGCGGGGGGGCTAAGGGAGCAGTACTTC; CDR3: CASSLSAGGLREQYF
size: NA; length: 15; J: TRBJ2-1; D: TRBD2; V: TRBV5-1; DNA: TGCGCCAGCAGTCTGACGCGGGGGGACCTCAATGAGCAGTTCTTC; CDR3: CASSLTRGDLNEQFF
size: NA; length: 17; J: TRBJ2-7; D: TRBD2; V: TRBV7-2; DNA: TGTGCCAGCAGCTTAGTTGGGACTAGCGGGAGCGCCTACGAGCAGTACTTC; CDR3: CASSLVGTSGSAYEQYF
size: NA; length: 12; J: TRBJ1-2; D: NA; V: TRBV2; DNA: TGTGCCAGCCGTTTGTTGCCGCTAGGCTACACCTTC; CDR3: CASRLLPLGYTF
size: NA; length: 14; J: TRBJ1-1; D: NA; V: TRBV7-3; DNA: TGTGCCAGCAGCTTAGGGGCCGACAACACTGAAGCTTTCTTT; CDR3: CASSLGADNTEAFF